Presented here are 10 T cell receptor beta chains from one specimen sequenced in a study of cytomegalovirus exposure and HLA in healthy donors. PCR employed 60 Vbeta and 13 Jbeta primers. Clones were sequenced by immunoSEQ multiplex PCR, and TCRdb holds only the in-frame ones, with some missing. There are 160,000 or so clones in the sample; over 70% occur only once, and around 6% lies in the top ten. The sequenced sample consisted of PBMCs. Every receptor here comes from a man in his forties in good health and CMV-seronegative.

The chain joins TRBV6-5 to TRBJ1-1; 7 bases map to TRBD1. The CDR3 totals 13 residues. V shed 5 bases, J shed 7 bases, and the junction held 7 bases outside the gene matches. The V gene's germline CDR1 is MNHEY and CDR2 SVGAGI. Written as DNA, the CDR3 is TGTGCCAGCAGTCAGACAGGGAAGGGTGAAGCTTTCTTT. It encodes CASSQTGKGEAFF.

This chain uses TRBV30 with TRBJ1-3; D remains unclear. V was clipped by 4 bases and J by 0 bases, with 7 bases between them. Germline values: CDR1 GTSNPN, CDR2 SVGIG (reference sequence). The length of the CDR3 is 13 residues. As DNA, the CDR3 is TGTGCCTGGACCGGAGGCTCTGGAAACACCATATATTTT. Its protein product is CAWTGGSGNTIYF.

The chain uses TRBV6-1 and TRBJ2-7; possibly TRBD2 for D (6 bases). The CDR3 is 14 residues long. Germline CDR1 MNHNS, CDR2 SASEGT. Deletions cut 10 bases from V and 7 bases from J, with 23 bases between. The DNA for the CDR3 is TGTGCCACCCTACGAGGCGGGGTGGGGGGAGAGCAGTACTTC. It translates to CATLRGGVGGEQYF.

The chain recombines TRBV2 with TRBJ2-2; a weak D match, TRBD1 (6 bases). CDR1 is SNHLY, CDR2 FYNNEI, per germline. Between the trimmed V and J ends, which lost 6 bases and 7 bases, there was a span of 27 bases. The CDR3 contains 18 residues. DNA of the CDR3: TGTGCCAGCAGCCAAACAATCACAGGGCAAAAAAGGAGCGGGGAGCTGTTTTTT. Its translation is CASSQTITGQKRSGELFF.

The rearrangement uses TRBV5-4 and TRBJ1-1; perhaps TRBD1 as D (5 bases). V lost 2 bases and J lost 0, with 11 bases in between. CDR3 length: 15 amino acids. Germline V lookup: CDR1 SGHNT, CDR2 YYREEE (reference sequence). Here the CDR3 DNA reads TGTGCCAGCAGCTTAGGAGGGACCTTGAACACTGAAGCTTTCTTT. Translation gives CASSLGGTLNTEAFF.

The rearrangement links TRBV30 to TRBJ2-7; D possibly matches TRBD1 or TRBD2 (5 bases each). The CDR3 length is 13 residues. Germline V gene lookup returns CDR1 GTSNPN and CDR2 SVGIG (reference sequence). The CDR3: CAWDRAGSYEQYF. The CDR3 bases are TGTGCGTGGGACCGAGCAGGTTCCTACGAGCAGTACTTC.

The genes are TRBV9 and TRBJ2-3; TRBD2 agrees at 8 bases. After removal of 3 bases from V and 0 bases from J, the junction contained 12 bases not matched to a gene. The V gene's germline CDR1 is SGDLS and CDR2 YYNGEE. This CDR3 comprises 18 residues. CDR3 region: CASSASWGREDSTDTQYF. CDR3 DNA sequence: TGTGCCAGCAGCGCCTCTTGGGGGCGGGAGGATAGCACAGATACGCAGTATTTT.

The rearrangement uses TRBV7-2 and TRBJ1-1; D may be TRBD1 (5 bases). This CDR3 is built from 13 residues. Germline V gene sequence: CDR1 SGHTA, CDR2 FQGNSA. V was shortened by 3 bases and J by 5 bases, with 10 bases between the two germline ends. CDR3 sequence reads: CASSLGGGTEAFF. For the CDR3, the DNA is TGTGCCAGCAGCTTGGGGGGGGGAACTGAAGCTTTCTTT. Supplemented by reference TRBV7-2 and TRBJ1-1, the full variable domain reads GAGVSQSPSNKVTEKGKDVELRCDPISGHTALYWYRQSLGQGLEFLIYFQGNSAPDKSGLPSDRFSAERTGGSVSTLTIQRTQQEDSAVYLCASSLGGGTEAFFGQGTRLTVV.

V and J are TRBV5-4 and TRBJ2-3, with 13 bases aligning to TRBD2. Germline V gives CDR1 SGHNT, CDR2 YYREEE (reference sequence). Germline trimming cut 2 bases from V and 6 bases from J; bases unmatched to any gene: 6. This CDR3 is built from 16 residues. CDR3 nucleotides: TGTGCCAGCAGCTTAGGACTAGCGGGGGCACTGGATACGCAGTATTTT. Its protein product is CASSLGLAGALDTQYF.

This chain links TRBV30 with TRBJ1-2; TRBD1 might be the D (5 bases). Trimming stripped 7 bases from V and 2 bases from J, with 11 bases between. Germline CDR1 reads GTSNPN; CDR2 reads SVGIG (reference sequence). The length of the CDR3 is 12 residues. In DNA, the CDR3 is TGTGCCTTCCGTAGGGGAAACTATGGCTACACCTTC. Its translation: CAFRRGNYGYTF.